The 3 T cell receptor beta chains reported below all come from one sample, sequenced in a study of T cell responses to AZD1222 COVID-19 vaccine. Using immunoSEQ multiplex PCR, the repertoire was profiled, and TCRdb retains in-frame clones only, with some absent. The sample records over 130,000 clones, approximately 91% being singletons. The sequenced sample was peripheral blood, obtained on day 0 of AZD1222 vaccination. Receptors originate from an adult in good health.

The J gene is TRBJ2-7, the V gene TRBV3-1 (or the pseudogene TRBV3-2); possible D gene TRBD1, 5 bases. CDR1 and CDR2 (germline): LGHDT, YNNKEL (reference sequence). V lost 1 base and J 1 base, leaving 14 bases between the germline ends. The CDR3 consists of 16 residues. The CDR3 protein is CASSQGLRATSYEQYF. The CDR3 DNA is TGTGCCAGCAGCCAAGGTCTCAGGGCCACGTCCTACGAGCAGTACTTC.

The genes are TRBV27 and TRBJ2-1, with 8 bases matching TRBD1. Germline assignment: CDR1 MNHEY and CDR2 SMNVEV (reference sequence). This CDR3 spans 18 amino acids. Trimming cost V 2 bases and J 2 bases; bases outside gene matches: 11. The CDR3 DNA sequence: TGTGCCAGCAGTTTAGGCAGGGGGCCACTACGGCCCTACAATGAGCAGTTCTTC. It encodes CASSLGRGPLRPYNEQFF.

The chain has TRBV12-3 or TRBV12-4 and TRBJ1-1, with unresolved D. Deletions cut 7 bases from V and 3 bases from J, with 9 bases between. This CDR3 spans 12 amino acids. CDR3 coding DNA: TGTGCCAGCAAGCACCAAGACACTGAAGCTTTCTTT. Translated, it gives CASKHQDTEAFF.